Listed below are T cell receptor beta chains from one sample, sequenced in a study of blood T cell repertoires in COVID-19. Measured with immunoSEQ multiplex PCR; TCRdb has only the in-frame clones, and not every one. The sample holds 120,000 to 150,000 clones, around 80% seen once. Specimen: peripheral blood. These receptors were collected from a human donor in a cohort sampled during active COVID-19. Both conserved end residues are trimmed from each CDR3. Each record gives: J gene, V gene, CDR3 protein.

j_gene: TRBJ1-2
v_gene: TRBV7-3
CDR3aa: ASSLDTNYGYT

j_gene: TRBJ2-7
v_gene: TRBV4-1
CDR3aa: ASSQDDVGLDRGLWEQY

j_gene: TRBJ2-7
v_gene: TRBV4-1
CDR3aa: ASSQTRGGVAYEQY

j_gene: TRBJ2-1
v_gene: TRBV27
CDR3aa: ASSLLGQASSYNEQF

j_gene: TRBJ2-1
v_gene: TRBV7-2
CDR3aa: ASSLARRGGSYNEQF

j_gene: TRBJ2-2
v_gene: TRBV5-1
CDR3aa: ASSGQNTGELF

j_gene: TRBJ1-1
v_gene: TRBV10-3
CDR3aa: AISLHLRTGTTEAF

j_gene: TRBJ2-3
v_gene: TRBV5-1
CDR3aa: ASSNSQADTQY

j_gene: TRBJ2-7
v_gene: TRBV28
CDR3aa: ASSQGRPSSYEQY

j_gene: TRBJ2-1
v_gene: TRBV24-1
CDR3aa: ATSDYKGGNEQF

j_gene: TRBJ1-5
v_gene: TRBV28
CDR3aa: AGRQGAVGNQPQH

j_gene: TRBJ2-7
v_gene: TRBV11-2
CDR3aa: ASSLGLQGGNEQY

j_gene: TRBJ2-3
v_gene: TRBV5-4
CDR3aa: ASSLGGGGNTDTQY

j_gene: TRBJ1-2
v_gene: TRBV28
CDR3aa: ASSTAVNYGYT

j_gene: TRBJ2-7
v_gene: TRBV11-3
CDR3aa: ASTSTVGEQY

j_gene: TRBJ1-5
v_gene: TRBV3-1/TRBV3-2
CDR3aa: ASSQYRTGGQNQPQH

j_gene: TRBJ1-4
v_gene: TRBV30
CDR3aa: AWSQGSEEKLF

j_gene: TRBJ1-5
v_gene: TRBV19
CDR3aa: ASTGYSNQPQH

j_gene: TRBJ1-4
v_gene: TRBV24-1
CDR3aa: ATSEWGRLTNEKLF

j_gene: TRBJ1-2
v_gene: TRBV6-2/TRBV6-3
CDR3aa: ASSTWDSASKNYGYT

j_gene: TRBJ2-1
v_gene: TRBV5-5
CDR3aa: ASSRGQGTANEQF

j_gene: TRBJ1-2
v_gene: TRBV6-5
CDR3aa: ASSPGGGVGYGYT

j_gene: TRBJ1-2
v_gene: TRBV18
CDR3aa: ASSPSTGGRGYT

j_gene: TRBJ2-3
v_gene: TRBV4-1
CDR3aa: ASSHVGQTSTDTQY

j_gene: TRBJ2-7
v_gene: TRBV19
CDR3aa: ASRRGREQY

j_gene: TRBJ1-5
v_gene: TRBV19
CDR3aa: ASSTVPVNQPQH

j_gene: TRBJ1-5
v_gene: TRBV11-2
CDR3aa: ASSFRADSNQPQH

j_gene: TRBJ2-7
v_gene: TRBV29-1
CDR3aa: SVRINTGGEQY